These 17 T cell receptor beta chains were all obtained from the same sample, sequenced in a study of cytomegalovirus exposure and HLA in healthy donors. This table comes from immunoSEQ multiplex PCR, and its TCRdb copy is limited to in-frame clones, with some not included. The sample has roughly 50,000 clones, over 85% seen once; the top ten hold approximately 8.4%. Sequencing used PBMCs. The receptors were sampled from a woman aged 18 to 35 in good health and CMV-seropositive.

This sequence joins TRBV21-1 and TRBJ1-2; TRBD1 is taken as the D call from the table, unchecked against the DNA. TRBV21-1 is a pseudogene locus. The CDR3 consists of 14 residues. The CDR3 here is CASSKRAGGFGYTF. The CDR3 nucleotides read TGTGCCAGCAGCAAAAGGGCAGGGGGCTTTGGCTACACCTTC.

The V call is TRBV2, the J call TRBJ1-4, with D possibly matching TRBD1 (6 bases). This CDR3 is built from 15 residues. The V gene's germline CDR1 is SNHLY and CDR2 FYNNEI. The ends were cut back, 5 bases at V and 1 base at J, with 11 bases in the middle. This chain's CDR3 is CASSQTGLTNEKLFF. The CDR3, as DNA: TGTGCCAGCAGTCAAACAGGGTTAACTAATGAAAAACTGTTTTTT.

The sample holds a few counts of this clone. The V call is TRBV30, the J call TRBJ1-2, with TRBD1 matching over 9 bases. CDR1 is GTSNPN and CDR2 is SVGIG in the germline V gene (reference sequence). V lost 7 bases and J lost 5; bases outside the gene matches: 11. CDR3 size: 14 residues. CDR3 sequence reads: CASSGTGIGYGYTF. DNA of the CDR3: TGTGCCTCGTCCGGGACAGGGATCGGATATGGCTACACCTTC.

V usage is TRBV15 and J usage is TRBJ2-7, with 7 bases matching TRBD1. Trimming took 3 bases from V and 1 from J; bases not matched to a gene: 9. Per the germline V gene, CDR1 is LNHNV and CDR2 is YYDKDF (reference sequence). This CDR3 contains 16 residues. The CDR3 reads CATSSSDRTGSYEQYF. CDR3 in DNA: TGTGCCACCAGCAGCTCTGACCGGACAGGATCCTACGAGCAGTACTTC.

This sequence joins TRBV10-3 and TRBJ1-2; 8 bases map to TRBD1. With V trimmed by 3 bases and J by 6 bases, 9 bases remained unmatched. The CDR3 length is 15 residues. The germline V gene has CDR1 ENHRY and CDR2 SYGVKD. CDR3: CAISDPGTGGNGYTF. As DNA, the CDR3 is TGTGCCATCAGTGACCCCGGGACAGGAGGTAATGGCTACACCTTC.

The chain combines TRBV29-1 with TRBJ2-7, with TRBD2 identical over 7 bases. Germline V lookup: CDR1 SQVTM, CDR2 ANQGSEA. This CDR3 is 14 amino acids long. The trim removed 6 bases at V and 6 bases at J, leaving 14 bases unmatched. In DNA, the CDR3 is TGCAGCGTGGGAGGGGCAGGGAGTTCTCGCGAGCAGTACTTC. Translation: CSVGGAGSSREQYF.

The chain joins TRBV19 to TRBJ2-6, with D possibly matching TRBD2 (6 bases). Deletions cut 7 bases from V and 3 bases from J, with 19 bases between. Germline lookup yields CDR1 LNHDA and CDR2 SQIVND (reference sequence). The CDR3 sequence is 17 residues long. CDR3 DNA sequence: TGTGCCAGTATGATGGGGGGTCTAGACAGTGGGGCCAACGTCCTGACTTTC. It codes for CASMMGGLDSGANVLTF.

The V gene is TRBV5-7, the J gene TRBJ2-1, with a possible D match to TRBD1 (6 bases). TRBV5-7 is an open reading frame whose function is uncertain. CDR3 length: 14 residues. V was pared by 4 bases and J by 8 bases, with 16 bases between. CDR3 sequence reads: CASSRQELSDEQFF. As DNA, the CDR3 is TGTGCCAGCAGCAGACAGGAGCTGTCGGATGAGCAGTTCTTC.

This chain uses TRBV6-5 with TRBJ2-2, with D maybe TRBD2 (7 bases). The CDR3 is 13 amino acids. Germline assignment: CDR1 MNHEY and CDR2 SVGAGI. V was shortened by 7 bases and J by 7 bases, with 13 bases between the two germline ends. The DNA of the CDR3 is TGTGCCAGCATAGGGGGGGCGGTCGGGGAGCTGTTTTTT. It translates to CASIGGAVGELFF.

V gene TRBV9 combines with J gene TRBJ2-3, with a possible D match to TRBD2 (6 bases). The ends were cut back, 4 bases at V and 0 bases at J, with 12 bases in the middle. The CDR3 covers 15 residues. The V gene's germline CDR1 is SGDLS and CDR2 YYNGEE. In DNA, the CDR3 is TGTGCCAGCAGCCCCCGGAGGGCCAGCACAGATACGCAGTATTTT. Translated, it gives CASSPRRASTDTQYF.

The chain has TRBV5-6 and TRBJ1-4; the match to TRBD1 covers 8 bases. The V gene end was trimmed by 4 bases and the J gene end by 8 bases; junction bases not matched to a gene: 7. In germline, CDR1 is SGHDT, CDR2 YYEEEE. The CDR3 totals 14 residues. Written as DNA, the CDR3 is TGTGCCAGCAGCACGGACAGGGCGGAGGAAAAACTGTTTTTT. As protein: CASSTDRAEEKLFF.

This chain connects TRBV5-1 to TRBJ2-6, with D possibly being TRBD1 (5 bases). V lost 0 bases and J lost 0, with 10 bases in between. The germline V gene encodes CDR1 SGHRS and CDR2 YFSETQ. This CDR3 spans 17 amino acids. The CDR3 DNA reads TGCGCCAGCAGCTTGGGACAGCCCAGCTCTGGGGCCAACGTCCTGACTTTC. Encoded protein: CASSLGQPSSGANVLTF.

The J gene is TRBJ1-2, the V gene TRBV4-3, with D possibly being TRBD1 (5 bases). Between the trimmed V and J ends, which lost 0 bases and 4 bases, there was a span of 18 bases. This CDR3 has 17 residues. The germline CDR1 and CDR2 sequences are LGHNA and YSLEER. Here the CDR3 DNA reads TGCGCCAGCAGCCAAGATAGGGGCGGTAGGGGCAGCTATGGCTACACCTTC. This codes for CASSQDRGGRGSYGYTF.

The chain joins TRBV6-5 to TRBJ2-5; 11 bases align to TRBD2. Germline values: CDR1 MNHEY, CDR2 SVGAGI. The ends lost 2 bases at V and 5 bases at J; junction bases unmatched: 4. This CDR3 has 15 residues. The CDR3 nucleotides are TGTGCCAGCAGTTACATAGCGGGGGGGCGTGAGACCCAGTACTTC. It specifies CASSYIAGGRETQYF.

Here the CDR3 reads CASSLQGAYGQPQHF. Here the CDR3 DNA reads TGTGCCAGCAGCTTACAGGGGGCGTATGGTCAGCCCCAGCATTTT. The chain employs TRBV5-6 and TRBJ1-5; TRBD1 matches 9 bases. The CDR3 sequence is 15 residues long. V lost 2 bases and J lost 6; bases outside the gene matches: 6. CDR1 is SGHDT, CDR2 YYEEEE, per germline.

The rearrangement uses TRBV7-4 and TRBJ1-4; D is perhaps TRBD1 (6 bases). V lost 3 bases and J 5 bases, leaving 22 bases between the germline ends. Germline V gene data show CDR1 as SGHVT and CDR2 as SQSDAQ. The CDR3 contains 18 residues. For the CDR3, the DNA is TGTGCCAGCAGCTTGTCGGGGGGCGCCGAGTCCCGGAATGAAAAACTGTTTTTT. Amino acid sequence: CASSLSGGAESRNEKLFF.

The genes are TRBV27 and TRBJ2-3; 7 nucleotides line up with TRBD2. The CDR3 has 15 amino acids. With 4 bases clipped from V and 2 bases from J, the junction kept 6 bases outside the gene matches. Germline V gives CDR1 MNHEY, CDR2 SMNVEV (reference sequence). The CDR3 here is CASSSRTRHTDTQYF. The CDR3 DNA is TGTGCCAGCAGTTCTAGGACTAGGCACACAGATACGCAGTATTTT.